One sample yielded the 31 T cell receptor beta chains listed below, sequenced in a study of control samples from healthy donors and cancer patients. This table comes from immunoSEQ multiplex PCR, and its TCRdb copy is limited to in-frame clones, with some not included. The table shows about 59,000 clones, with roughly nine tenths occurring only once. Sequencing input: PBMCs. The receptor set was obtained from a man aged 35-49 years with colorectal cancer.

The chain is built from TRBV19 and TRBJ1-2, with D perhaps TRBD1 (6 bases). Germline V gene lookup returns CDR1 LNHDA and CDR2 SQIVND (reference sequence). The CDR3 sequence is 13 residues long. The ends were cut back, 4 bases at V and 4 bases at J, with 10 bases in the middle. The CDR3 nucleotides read TGTGCCAGTAGTAGGACAGAAAGCTATGGCTACACCTTC. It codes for CASSRTESYGYTF.

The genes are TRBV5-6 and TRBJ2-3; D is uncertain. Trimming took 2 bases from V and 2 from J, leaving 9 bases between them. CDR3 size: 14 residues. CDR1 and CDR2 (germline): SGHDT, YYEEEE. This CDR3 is CASSFSQYTDTQYF. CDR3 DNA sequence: TGTGCCAGCAGCTTTAGTCAGTACACAGATACGCAGTATTTT. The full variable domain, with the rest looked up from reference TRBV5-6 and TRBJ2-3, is DAGVTQSPTHLIKTRGQQVTLRCSPKSGHDTVSWYQQALGQGPQFIFQYYEEEERQRGNFPDRFSGHQFPNYSSELNVNALLLGDSALYLCASSFSQYTDTQYFGPGTRLTVL.

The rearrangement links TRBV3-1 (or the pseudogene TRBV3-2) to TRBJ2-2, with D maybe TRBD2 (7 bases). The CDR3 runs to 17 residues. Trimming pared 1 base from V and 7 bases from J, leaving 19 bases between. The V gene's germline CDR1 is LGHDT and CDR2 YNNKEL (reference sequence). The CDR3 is CASSQVPARGPVGELFF. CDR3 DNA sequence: TGTGCCAGCAGCCAAGTTCCTGCGCGGGGGCCCGTCGGGGAGCTGTTTTTT.

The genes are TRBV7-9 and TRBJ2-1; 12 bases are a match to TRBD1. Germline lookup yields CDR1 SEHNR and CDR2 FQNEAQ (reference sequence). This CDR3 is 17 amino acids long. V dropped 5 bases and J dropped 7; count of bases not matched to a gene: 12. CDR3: CASSAPGTGGVENEQFF. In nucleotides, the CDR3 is TGTGCCAGCAGCGCTCCCGGGACAGGGGGCGTAGAAAATGAGCAGTTCTTC.

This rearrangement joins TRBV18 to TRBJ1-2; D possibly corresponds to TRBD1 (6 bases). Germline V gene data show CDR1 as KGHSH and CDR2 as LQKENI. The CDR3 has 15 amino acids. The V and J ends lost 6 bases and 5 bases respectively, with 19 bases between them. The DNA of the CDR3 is TGTGCCAGCTCGCCGGGGGGGGGCCCGGAATATGGCTACACCTTC. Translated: CASSPGGGPEYGYTF.

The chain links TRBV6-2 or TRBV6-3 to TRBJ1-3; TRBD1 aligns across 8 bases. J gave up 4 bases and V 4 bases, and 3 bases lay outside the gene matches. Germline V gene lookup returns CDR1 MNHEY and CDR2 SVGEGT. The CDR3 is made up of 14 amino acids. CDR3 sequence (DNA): TGTGCCAGCAGTTGGACAGGGAACGGAAACACCATATATTTT. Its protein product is CASSWTGNGNTIYF.

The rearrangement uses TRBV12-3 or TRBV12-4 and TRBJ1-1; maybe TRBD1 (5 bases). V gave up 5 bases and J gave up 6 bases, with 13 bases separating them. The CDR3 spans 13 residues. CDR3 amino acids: CASSQQDLAEAFF. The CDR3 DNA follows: TGTGCCAGCAGTCAACAGGATCTCGCTGAAGCTTTCTTT.

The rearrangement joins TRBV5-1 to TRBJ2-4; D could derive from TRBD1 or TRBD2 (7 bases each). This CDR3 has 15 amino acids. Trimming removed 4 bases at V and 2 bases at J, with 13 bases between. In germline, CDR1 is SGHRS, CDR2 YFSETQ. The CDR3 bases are TGCGCCAGCAGCCCAGGGGGGGAGTCCAAAAACATTCAGTACTTC. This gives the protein CASSPGGESKNIQYF.

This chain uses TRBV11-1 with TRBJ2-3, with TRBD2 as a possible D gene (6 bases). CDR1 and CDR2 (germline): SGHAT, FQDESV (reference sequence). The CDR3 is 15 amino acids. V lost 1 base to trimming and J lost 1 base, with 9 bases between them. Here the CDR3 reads CASSLVPSGTDTQYF. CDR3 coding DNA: TGTGCCAGCAGCTTAGTTCCTAGCGGCACAGATACGCAGTATTTT.

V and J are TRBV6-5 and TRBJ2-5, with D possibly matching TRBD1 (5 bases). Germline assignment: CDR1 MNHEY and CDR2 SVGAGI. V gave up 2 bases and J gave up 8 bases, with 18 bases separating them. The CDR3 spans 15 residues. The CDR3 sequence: CASSYRQSARGTQYF. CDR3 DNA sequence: TGTGCCAGCAGTTACAGACAGTCCGCTCGAGGAACCCAGTACTTC.

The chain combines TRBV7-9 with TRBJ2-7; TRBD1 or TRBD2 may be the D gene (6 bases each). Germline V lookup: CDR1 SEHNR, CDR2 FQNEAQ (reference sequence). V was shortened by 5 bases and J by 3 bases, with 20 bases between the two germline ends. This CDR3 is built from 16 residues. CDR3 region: CASSPGRTGQDYEQYF. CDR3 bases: TGTGCCAGCAGCCCGGGGAGGACGGGACAAGACTACGAGCAGTACTTC.

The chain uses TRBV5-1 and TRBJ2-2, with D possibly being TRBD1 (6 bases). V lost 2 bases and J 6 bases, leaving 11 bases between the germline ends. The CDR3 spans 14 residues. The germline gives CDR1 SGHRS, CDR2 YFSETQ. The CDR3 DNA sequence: TGCGCCAGCAGCTTTTCAGGGGTGGCCGGGGAGCTGTTTTTT. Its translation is CASSFSGVAGELFF.

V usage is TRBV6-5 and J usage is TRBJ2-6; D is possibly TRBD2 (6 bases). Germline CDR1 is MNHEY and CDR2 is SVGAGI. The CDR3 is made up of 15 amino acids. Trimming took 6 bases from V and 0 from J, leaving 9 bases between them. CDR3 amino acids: CASRGGVSGANVLTF. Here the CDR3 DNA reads TGTGCCAGCAGGGGCGGGGTCTCTGGGGCCAACGTCCTGACTTTC.

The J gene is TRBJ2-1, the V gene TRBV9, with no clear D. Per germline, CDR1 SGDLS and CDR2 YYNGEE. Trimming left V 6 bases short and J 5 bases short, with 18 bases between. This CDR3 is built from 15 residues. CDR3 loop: CASTLSVNSNNEQFF. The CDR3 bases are TGTGCCAGCACCTTAAGCGTGAATAGTAACAATGAGCAGTTCTTC.

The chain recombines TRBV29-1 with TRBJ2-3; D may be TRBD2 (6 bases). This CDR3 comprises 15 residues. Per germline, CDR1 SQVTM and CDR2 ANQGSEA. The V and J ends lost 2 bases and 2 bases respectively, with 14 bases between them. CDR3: CSVELGRGDTDTQYF. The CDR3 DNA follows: TGCAGCGTTGAACTCGGGCGGGGCGACACAGATACGCAGTATTTT.

The DNA of the CDR3 is TGCGCCAGCAGCTTGGGGCAAGCCGGGCAGCCCCAGCATTTT. Amino acid sequence: CASSLGQAGQPQHF. The chain is built from TRBV5-1 and TRBJ1-5; no reliable D call. Trimming cost V 0 bases and J 7 bases, with 11 bases left between them. Germline V lookup: CDR1 SGHRS, CDR2 YFSETQ. This CDR3 has 14 amino acids. The whole variable domain, remainder taken from reference TRBV5-1 and TRBJ1-5, is KAGVTQTPRYLIKTRGQQVTLSCSPISGHRSVSWYQQTPGQGLQFLFEYFSETQRNKGNFPGRFSGRQFSNSRSEMNVSTLELGDSALYLCASSLGQAGQPQHFGDGTRLSIL.

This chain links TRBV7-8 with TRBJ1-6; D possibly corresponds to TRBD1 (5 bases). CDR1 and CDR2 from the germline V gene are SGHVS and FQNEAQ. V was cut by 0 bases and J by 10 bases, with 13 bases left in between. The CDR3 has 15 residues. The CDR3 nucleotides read TGTGCCAGCAGCTTAGCGGACACAATATCCTCACCCCTCCACTTT. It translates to CASSLADTISSPLHF.

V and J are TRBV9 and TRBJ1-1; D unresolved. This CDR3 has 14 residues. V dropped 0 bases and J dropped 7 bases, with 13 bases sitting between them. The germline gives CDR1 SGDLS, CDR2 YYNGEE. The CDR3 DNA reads TGTGCCAGCAGCGTAGGTGGTGTCAGGAGTGAAGCTTTCTTT. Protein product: CASSVGGVRSEAFF.

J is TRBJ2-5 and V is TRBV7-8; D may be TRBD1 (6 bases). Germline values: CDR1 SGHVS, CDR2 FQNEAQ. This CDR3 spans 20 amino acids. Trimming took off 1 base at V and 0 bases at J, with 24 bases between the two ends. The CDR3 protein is CASSLEQGSISNWYQETQYF. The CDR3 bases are TGTGCCAGCAGCTTAGAACAGGGATCCATATCGAATTGGTACCAAGAGACCCAGTACTTC.

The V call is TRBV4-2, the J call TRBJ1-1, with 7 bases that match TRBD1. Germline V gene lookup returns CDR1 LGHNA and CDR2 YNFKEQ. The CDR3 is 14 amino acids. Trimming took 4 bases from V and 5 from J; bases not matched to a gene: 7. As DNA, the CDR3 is TGTGCCAGCAGCCCCAGGGGGACGAGGACTGAAGCTTTCTTT. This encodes CASSPRGTRTEAFF.

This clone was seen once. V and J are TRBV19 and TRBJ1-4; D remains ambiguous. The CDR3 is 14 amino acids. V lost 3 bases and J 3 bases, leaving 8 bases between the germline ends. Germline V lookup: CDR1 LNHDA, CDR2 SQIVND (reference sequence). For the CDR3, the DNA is TGTGCCAGTAGTATCGGTCGTGCTAATGAAAAACTGTTTTTT. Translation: CASSIGRANEKLFF. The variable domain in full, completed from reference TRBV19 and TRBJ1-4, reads DGGITQSPKYLFRKEGQNVTLSCEQNLNHDAMYWYRQDPGQGLRLIYYSQIVNDFQKGDIAEGYSVSREKKESFPLTVTSAQKNPTAFYLCASSIGRANEKLFFGSGTQLSVL.

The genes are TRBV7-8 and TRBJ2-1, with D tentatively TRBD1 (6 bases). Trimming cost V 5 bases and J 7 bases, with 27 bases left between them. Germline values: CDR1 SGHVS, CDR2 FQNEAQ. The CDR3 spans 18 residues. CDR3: CASSEFSADRVIMNEQFF. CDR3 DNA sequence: TGTGCCAGCAGCGAATTTTCTGCGGACAGAGTAATTATGAATGAGCAGTTCTTC.

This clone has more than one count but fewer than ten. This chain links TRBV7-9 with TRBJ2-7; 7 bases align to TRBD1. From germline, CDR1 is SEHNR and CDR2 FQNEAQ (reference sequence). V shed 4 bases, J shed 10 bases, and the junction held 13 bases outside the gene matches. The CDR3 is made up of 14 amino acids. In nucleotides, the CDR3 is TGTGCCAGCAGCTACAGGGGAATGAGTGCGAGACAGTACTTC. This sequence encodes CASSYRGMSARQYF.

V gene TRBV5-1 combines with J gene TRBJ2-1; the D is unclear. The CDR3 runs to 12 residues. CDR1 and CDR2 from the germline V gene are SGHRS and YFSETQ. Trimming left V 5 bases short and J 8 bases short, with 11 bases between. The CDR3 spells CASRPDADEQFF. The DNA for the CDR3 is TGCGCCAGCAGGCCCGACGCCGATGAGCAGTTCTTC.

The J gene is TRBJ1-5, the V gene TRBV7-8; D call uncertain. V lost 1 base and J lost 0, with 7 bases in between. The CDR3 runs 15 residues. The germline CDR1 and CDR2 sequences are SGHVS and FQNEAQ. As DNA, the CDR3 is TGTGCCAGCAGCTTAGGACAAAATAGCAATCAGCCCCAGCATTTT. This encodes CASSLGQNSNQPQHF.

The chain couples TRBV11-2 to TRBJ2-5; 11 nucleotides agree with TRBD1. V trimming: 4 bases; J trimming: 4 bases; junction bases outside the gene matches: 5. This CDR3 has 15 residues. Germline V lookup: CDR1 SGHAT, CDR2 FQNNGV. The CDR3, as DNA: TGTGCCAGCAGCTCAAGGACAGGGGGCGGAGAGACCCAGTACTTC. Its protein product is CASSSRTGGGETQYF. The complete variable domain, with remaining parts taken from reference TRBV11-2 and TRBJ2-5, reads EAGVAQSPRYKIIEKRQSVAFWCNPISGHATLYWYQQILGQGPKLLIQFQNNGVVDDSQLPKDRFSAERLKGVDSTLKIQPAKLEDSAVYLCASSSRTGGGETQYFGPGTRLLVL.

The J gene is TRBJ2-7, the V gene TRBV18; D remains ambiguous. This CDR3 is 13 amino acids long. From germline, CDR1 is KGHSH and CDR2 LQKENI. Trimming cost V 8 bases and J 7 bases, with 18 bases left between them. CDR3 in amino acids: CASHITGAREQYF. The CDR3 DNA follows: TGTGCCAGCCACATAACTGGAGCTAGGGAGCAGTACTTC.

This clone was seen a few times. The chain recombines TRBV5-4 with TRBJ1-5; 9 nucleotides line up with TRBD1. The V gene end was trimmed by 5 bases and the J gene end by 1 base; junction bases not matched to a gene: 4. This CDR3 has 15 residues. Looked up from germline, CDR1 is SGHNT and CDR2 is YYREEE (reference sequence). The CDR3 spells CASSTGGRSNQPQHF. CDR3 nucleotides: TGTGCCAGCAGTACAGGGGGCCGAAGCAATCAGCCCCAGCATTTT.

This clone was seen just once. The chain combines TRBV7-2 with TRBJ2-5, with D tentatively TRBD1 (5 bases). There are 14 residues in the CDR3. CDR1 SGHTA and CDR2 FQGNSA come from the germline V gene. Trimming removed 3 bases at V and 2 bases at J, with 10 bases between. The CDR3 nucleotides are TGTGCCAGCAGCTTGTTTTGGACACAAGAGACCCAGTACTTC. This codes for CASSLFWTQETQYF.

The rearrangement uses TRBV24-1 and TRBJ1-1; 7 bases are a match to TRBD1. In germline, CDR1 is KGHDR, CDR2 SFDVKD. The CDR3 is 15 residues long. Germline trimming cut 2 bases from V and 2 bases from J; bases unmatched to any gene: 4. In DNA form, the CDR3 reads TGTGCCACCAGTGATTCGAGACAGGGCAACACTGAAGCTTTCTTT. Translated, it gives CATSDSRQGNTEAFF.

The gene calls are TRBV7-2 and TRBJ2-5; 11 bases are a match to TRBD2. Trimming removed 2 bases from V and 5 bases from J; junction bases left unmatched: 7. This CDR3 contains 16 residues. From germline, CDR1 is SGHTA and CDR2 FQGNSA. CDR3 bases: TGTGCCAGCAGCTTACGTCTAGCGGGGGGACCTGAGACCCAGTACTTC. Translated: CASSLRLAGGPETQYF. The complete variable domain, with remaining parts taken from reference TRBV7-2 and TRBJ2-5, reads GAGVSQSPSNKVTEKGKDVELRCDPISGHTALYWYRQSLGQGLEFLIYFQGNSAPDKSGLPSDRFSAERTGGSVSTLTIQRTQQEDSAVYLCASSLRLAGGPETQYFGPGTRLLVL.